The 12 T cell receptor beta chains given below trace back to one sample, sequenced in a study of beta chain features in type 1 diabetes. What was sequenced were expressed TCRB transcripts, since all of the isolated RNA had been reverse transcribed. Using immunoSEQ multiplex PCR, the repertoire was profiled, and TCRdb retains in-frame clones only, with some absent. The sample has 860,000 or so clones, 15% to 20% seen once; the top ten hold around 0.02%. The source material was naive CD4+ T cells from blood. These receptors were taken from a woman aged 18-29 years in good health.

This clone was observed a few times. This chain joins TRBV7-3 and TRBJ2-3, with 9 positions matching TRBD1. The CDR3 spans 15 residues. Germline CDR1 SGHTA, CDR2 FQGTGA. After removal of 4 bases from V and 2 bases from J, the junction contained 4 bases not matched to a gene. This chain's CDR3 is CASSSGTGITDTQYF. CDR3 DNA: TGTGCCAGCAGCTCCGGGACAGGGATCACAGATACGCAGTATTTT.

The sample holds a few counts of this clone. The gene calls are TRBV5-5 and TRBJ1-2, with D possibly TRBD1 on 6 matching bases. This CDR3 region has 15 residues. Germline V lookup: CDR1 SGHKS, CDR2 YYEKEE (reference sequence). Trimming took 1 base from V and 4 from J, leaving 14 bases between them. The CDR3 is CASSLRAGVGYGYTF. CDR3 DNA sequence: TGTGCCAGCAGCTTGAGGGCAGGGGTTGGCTATGGCTACACCTTC.

This rearrangement joins TRBV27 to TRBJ2-7, with D possibly TRBD2 on 5 matching bases. Germline CDR1 MNHEY, CDR2 SMNVEV (reference sequence). CDR3 size: 15 residues. Trimming shortened V by 6 bases and J by 7 bases, and 22 bases separated the two germline ends. In nucleotides, the CDR3 is TGTGCCAGCAGCCGCCCCGGGGTAAACCGGAGGGAGCAGTACTTC. As protein: CASSRPGVNRREQYF.

The chain has TRBV7-9 and TRBJ2-5; no firm D call. The V gene's germline CDR1 is SEHNR and CDR2 FQNEAQ (reference sequence). V dropped 0 bases and J dropped 2 bases, with 7 bases sitting between them. CDR3 length: 14 amino acids. The CDR3 here is CASSLALSQETQYF. The CDR3 DNA reads TGTGCCAGCAGCTTAGCGCTTAGTCAAGAGACCCAGTACTTC.

This clone has a handful of counts. The chain has TRBV2 and TRBJ2-2; D is perhaps TRBD2 (5 bases). The ends were cut back, 1 base at V and 0 bases at J, with 9 bases in the middle. Germline values: CDR1 SNHLY, CDR2 FYNNEI. The length of the CDR3 is 16 residues. This CDR3 is CASSEGADPNTGELFF. The DNA for the CDR3 is TGTGCCAGCAGTGAAGGAGCGGACCCGAACACCGGGGAGCTGTTTTTT.

Of note for this clone: The same CDR3 also results from other DNA sequences found in this sample. This rearrangement joins TRBV11-2 to TRBJ2-7, with D uncertain. Germline CDR1 is SGHAT and CDR2 is FQNNGV. The CDR3 totals 13 residues. Trimming pared 1 base from V and 2 bases from J, leaving 6 bases between. DNA of the CDR3: TGTGCCAGCAGCTTAGCGGACCCCTACGAGCAGTACTTC. Residues: CASSLADPYEQYF.

CDR3 DNA: TGTGCCAGCAGTGGGAGGGGGGCAGGGCCAAAGGACATTCAGTACTTC. It specifies CASSGRGAGPKDIQYF. The chain combines TRBV25-1 with TRBJ2-4; D is perhaps TRBD1 or TRBD2 (6 bases each). CDR1 is MGHDK, CDR2 SYGVNS, per germline. This CDR3 spans 16 amino acids. The V end lost 4 bases, the J end lost 8 bases, and 21 bases lay between the germline ends.

The rearrangement joins TRBV4-2 to TRBJ2-7; D remains unclear. The CDR3 spans 13 residues. V lost 4 bases and J 3 bases, leaving 10 bases between the germline ends. In germline, CDR1 is LGHNA, CDR2 YNFKEQ. CDR3 sequence (DNA): TGTGCCAGCAGCCCAGTACTGGGCTACGAGCAGTACTTC. This sequence encodes CASSPVLGYEQYF.

This clone has just a few counts. V gene TRBV7-6 combines with J gene TRBJ2-3; 8 nucleotides agree with TRBD1. The CDR3 contains 16 residues. V gave up 3 bases and J gave up 1 base; unmatched junction bases: 6. The germline V gene has CDR1 SGHVS and CDR2 FNYEAQ. The DNA for the CDR3 is TGTGCCAGCAGCTTCGTGCAGGGGGCCCGCACAGATACGCAGTATTTT. As protein: CASSFVQGARTDTQYF.

This clone showed up just a few times. The chain uses TRBV2 and TRBJ2-1, with D tentatively TRBD1 (5 bases). V lost 4 bases and J lost 3, with 10 bases in between. The CDR3 extends over 14 amino acids. Germline V gives CDR1 SNHLY, CDR2 FYNNEI. CDR3 in amino acids: CASSGDRGYNEQFF. In nucleotides, the CDR3 is TGTGCCAGCAGTGGGGATAGGGGCTACAATGAGCAGTTCTTC. Based on the CDR3 plus reference TRBV2 and TRBJ2-1, the full variable domain is EPEVTQTPSHQVTQMGQEVILRCVPISNHLYFYWYRQILGQKVEFLVSFYNNEISEKSEIFDDQFSVERPDGSNFTLKIRSTKLEDSAMYFCASSGDRGYNEQFFGPGTRLTVL.

In its sample, this clone was seen a few times. This chain joins TRBV25-1 and TRBJ2-1, with D possibly being TRBD1 (6 bases). The CDR3 totals 14 residues. The V gene lost 2 bases and the J gene lost 9 bases, with 14 bases spanning the gap. Germline lookup yields CDR1 MGHDK and CDR2 SYGVNS. The CDR3 protein is CASSEVGRGVEQFF. Written as DNA, the CDR3 is TGTGCCAGCAGTGAAGTTGGCAGGGGAGTTGAGCAGTTCTTC.

The rearrangement joins TRBV7-2 to TRBJ2-1; D possibly corresponds to TRBD1 (5 bases). The CDR3 covers 15 residues. Germline-derived CDR1 and CDR2 are SGHTA and FQGNSA. V was pared by 5 bases and J by 2 bases, with 13 bases between. CDR3 sequence: CASSPQGLAYNEQFF. CDR3 DNA sequence: TGTGCCAGCAGCCCCCAGGGTCTAGCCTACAATGAGCAGTTCTTC.